Presented here are 7 T cell receptor beta chains from one specimen sequenced in a study of blood T cells in healthy people across ages. Using a J-beta primer mix together with a sample-barcoded 5' primer, a second PCR was run for roughly 6 to 12 cycles. MiXCR, applied by TCRdb to the 5' RACE reads, yields one record per CDR3 protein. The sample shows roughly 800,000 distinct CDR3 sequences, about 55% of them seen only once. The sample taken for sequencing was blood. Receptors were obtained from an elderly man in good health.

The rearrangement uses TRBV6-2 or TRBV6-3 and TRBJ2-7; D might be TRBD1 or TRBD2, each matching 5 bases. V was pared by 0 bases and J by 10 bases, with 22 bases between. Germline CDR1 reads MNHEY; CDR2 reads SVGEGT. CDR3 length: 16 amino acids. The DNA of the CDR3 is TGTGCCAGCAGTTACTCCTCGGGGACCGTACGAGAGATCCAGTACTTC. As protein: CASSYSSGTVREIQYF.

There are a few counts of this clonotype. V usage is TRBV12-3 or TRBV12-4 and J usage is TRBJ2-5; 11 bases align to TRBD2. V trimming: 2 bases; J trimming: 1 base; junction bases outside the gene matches: 0. This CDR3 comprises 15 residues. For the CDR3, the DNA is TGTGCCAGCAGTTTAACTAGCGGGAGCCAAGAGACCCAGTACTTC. Amino acids: CASSLTSGSQETQYF.

This clonotype has more than one count but fewer than ten. The chain combines TRBV7-7 with TRBJ2-1; a weak D match, TRBD2 (5 bases). The J call may be in error: the DNA end matches TRBJ2-7 better. Germline loops: CDR1 SSHAT, CDR2 FNYEAQ (reference sequence). The CDR3 has 13 residues. CDR3 DNA sequence: TGTGCCAGCAGCTTAGTAGAGGGAAACGAGCAGTACTTC. Its translation is CASSLVEGNEQYF.

The V gene is TRBV6-5, the J gene TRBJ1-1; D not certain. Trimming removed 2 bases from V and 4 bases from J, with 14 bases in between. The germline CDR1 and CDR2 sequences are MNHEY and SVGAGI. The CDR3 contains 15 residues. The CDR3 sequence is CASSYGVDLGTEAFF. The CDR3 DNA reads TGTGCCAGCAGTTACGGTGTTGATCTGGGCACTGAAGCTTTCTTT.

The chain links TRBV11-2 to TRBJ1-2; D is possibly TRBD1 (5 bases). This CDR3 region has 13 residues. V gave up 5 bases and J gave up 3 bases, with 10 bases separating them. Per the germline V gene, CDR1 is SGHAT and CDR2 is FQNNGV. The CDR3 DNA reads TGTGCCAGCAGCCGGACAACACACTATGGCTACACCTTC. Its translation: CASSRTTHYGYTF.

The V and J genes are TRBV11-2 and TRBJ1-1; no firm D call. Trimming cost V 5 bases and J 0 bases, with 13 bases left between them. CDR1 SGHAT and CDR2 FQNNGV come from the germline V gene. The CDR3 runs 15 residues. CDR3 nucleotides: TGTGCCAGCAGCGAACTTGGGGAAATGAACACTGAAGCTTTCTTT. It translates to CASSELGEMNTEAFF.

In DNA, the CDR3 is TGTGCCAGCAGTTATTGGGACAGGGGCACCGGGGAGCTGTTTTTT. Translated: CASSYWDRGTGELFF. This chain uses TRBV6-5 with TRBJ2-2, with 10 bases aligning to TRBD1. The CDR3 extends over 15 amino acids. The germline gives CDR1 MNHEY, CDR2 SVGAGI. J was trimmed by 4 bases and V by 3 bases; bases with no gene match: 2.